The sequence of this T cell receptor beta chain was determined in a study of T cell repertoires in cytomegalovirus infection. Study results and limitations: The ex vivo response showed dominance by HLA-C-restricted CMV-specific TCR beta clonotypes.

TCRdb re-called the reads through MiXCR, storing one row per CDR3 protein. In the table there are 600,000 to 800,000 distinct CDR3 sequences, roughly a quarter of which are singletons. In its sample, this clonotype was seen many times. Its antigen is unidentified. CDR1 and CDR2 (germline): MNHEY, SMNVEV (reference sequence). The CDR3 extends over 17 amino acids. The V gene lost 5 bases and the J gene lost 0 bases, with 19 bases spanning the gap. This TCR derives from a human donor in good health (CMV status not recorded). Some clones in this sample may be carry-over from other donors' samples. Sequenced material: CD8+ T cells from PBMCs. The rearrangement links TRBV27 to TRBJ1-1; D is unresolved. CDR3 coding DNA: TGTGCCAGCAGTCGAAATTTACAAGGGATTATGAACACTGAAGCTTTCTTT. Translating it yields CASSRNLQGIMNTEAFF.